This is a list of T cell receptor beta chains from one sample in a study of OX40 agonist ivuxolimab in advanced cancers. Libraries were prepared by immunoSEQ multiplex PCR; TCRdb keeps only in-frame clonotypes and omits some of them. The sample lists about 65,000 clones; 89% were seen once. This sample comprised CD4+ or CD8+ T cells sorted from blood, obtained in a trial of the OX40 agonist ivuxolimab. The origin of the receptors is an adult with an advanced solid tumor such as melanoma, head and neck, liver or kidney cancer. Each CDR3 is given with its conserved first and last residue. Each record gives: D gene, J gene, V gene, clone size, CDR3 DNA, CDR3 protein. D genes are given only for firm matches. Expanded clones are given a class, and other clones once, few, many or no size at all.

-,TRBJ1-5,TRBV4-1,-,TGCGCCAGCAGCCAAGACGGCAATCAGCCCCAGCATTTT,CASSQDGNQPQHF
-,TRBJ1-5,TRBV30,-,TGTGCCTGGAGTGTAGATGGAGGGCACAATCAGCCCCAGCATTTT,CAWSVDGGHNQPQHF
TRBD2,TRBJ2-3,TRBV4-1,-,TGCGCCAGCAGCCTCGGGACTAGCGGGGAGGGGACAGATACGCAGTATTTT,CASSLGTSGEGTDTQYF
-,TRBJ1-2,TRBV6-5,once,TGTGCCAGCAGTTACTCAGGCGGTCGCTATGGCTACACCTTC,CASSYSGGRYGYTF
-,TRBJ2-7,TRBV5-5,-,TGTGCCAGCAGCCTACGAAACGGGGCGGGCTACGAGCAGTACTTC,CASSLRNGAGYEQYF
-,TRBJ2-3,TRBV19,-,TGTGCCAGTACGGGCACTGTAGCTTCCACAGATACGCAGTATTTT,CASTGTVASTDTQYF
-,TRBJ1-2,TRBV5-1,-,TGCGCCAGCAGCTCCATGGATGGCTACACCTTC,CASSSMDGYTF
TRBD2,TRBJ2-1,TRBV19,-,TGTGCCAGTAGCTCCGGGGGGGCTACCCACGCCCACAATGAGCAGTTCTTC,CASSSGGATHAHNEQFF
TRBD1,TRBJ2-7,TRBV14,-,TGTGCCAGCAGCCACTCACAGGGGTCCTACGAGCAGTACTTC,CASSHSQGSYEQYF
TRBD2,TRBJ2-2,TRBV5-1,-,TGCGCCAGCAGCCCCCTCGGGCGGGAGGACACCGGGGAGCTGTTTTTT,CASSPLGREDTGELFF
TRBD1,TRBJ1-3,TRBV7-9,-,TGTGCCAGCAGCACAACAGGGGGCGTTTCCACCATATATTTT,CASSTTGGVSTIYF
-,TRBJ2-7,TRBV12-5,-,TGTGCTAGTGGTTTGGCAGGGGGAGGCTACGAGCAGTACTTC,CASGLAGGGYEQYF
-,TRBJ1-5,TRBV2,-,TGTGCCAGCAGTGGGCCCGACGGAAAGCCCCAGCATTTT,CASSGPDGKPQHF
-,TRBJ1-6,TRBV7-2,-,TGTGCCAGCAGCTTAGCCTCAGAAATTAATTCACCCCTCCACTTT,CASSLASEINSPLHF
-,TRBJ2-3,TRBV12-5,-,TGTGCTAGTGGTTTGCTCCGGGACTTTGACACAGATACGCAGTATTTT,CASGLLRDFDTDTQYF
TRBD1,TRBJ2-7,TRBV11-1,-,TGTGCCAGCAGTTCCGCAGGGGGCCACGAGCAGTACTTC,CASSSAGGHEQYF
TRBD2,TRBJ2-1,TRBV7-2,-,TGTGCCAGCAGCTGGCAGCTAGCGGGAGTCTACAATGAGCAGTTCTTC,CASSWQLAGVYNEQFF
TRBD1,TRBJ2-3,TRBV30,-,TGTGCCTGGGGACCTCGGCCGGACAGGATATCGGATACGCAGTATTTT,CAWGPRPDRISDTQYF
-,TRBJ1-2,TRBV7-6,few,TGTGCCAGCAGCTTAGACGACAGAGCTAACTATGGCTACACCTTC,CASSLDDRANYGYTF
-,TRBJ2-5,TRBV11-2,-,TGTGCCAGCAGCTTTAGCTTGGGAGAGACCCAGTACTTC,CASSFSLGETQYF
-,TRBJ1-6,TRBV6-5,-,TGTGCCAGCAGTGCCCTCGGTCATTCACCCCTCCACTTT,CASSALGHSPLHF
-,TRBJ1-1,TRBV11-2,-,TGTGCCAGCAGCCTACAACACGGGAACACTGAAGCTTTCTTT,CASSLQHGNTEAFF
-,TRBJ1-2,TRBV20-1,-,TGCAGTGCCGACGATAACTATGGCTACACCTTC,CSADDNYGYTF
-,TRBJ2-2,TRBV10-1,few,TGCGCCAGCAGTGAGCCCCGGACTGGGGCCGGGGAGCTGTTTTTT,CASSEPRTGAGELFF
-,TRBJ2-6,TRBV5-4,-,TGTGCCAGCAGCTTGGGGGTAGGGTCTGGGGCCAACGTCCTGACTTTC,CASSLGVGSGANVLTF
-,TRBJ1-4,TRBV19,-,TGTGCCAGCAGATCGCCACAGGCGGATGAAAAACTGTTTTTT,CASRSPQADEKLFF
-,TRBJ1-2,TRBV6-5,-,TGTGCCAGCAGTACCTGGGGGAAAGGCTACACCTTC,CASSTWGKGYTF